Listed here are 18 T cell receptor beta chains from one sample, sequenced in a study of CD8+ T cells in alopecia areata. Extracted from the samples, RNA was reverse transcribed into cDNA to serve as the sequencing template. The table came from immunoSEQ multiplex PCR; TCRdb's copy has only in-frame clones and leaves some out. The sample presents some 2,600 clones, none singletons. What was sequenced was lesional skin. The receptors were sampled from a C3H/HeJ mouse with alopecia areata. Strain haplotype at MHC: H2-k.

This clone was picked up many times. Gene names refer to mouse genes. The CDR3 loop reads CASSLQGQGAGAETLYF. The DNA read from the CDR3 is TGTGCCAGCAGTCTCCAGGGACAGGGGGCGGGAGCAGAA. The chain has TRBV13-3 and TRBJ2-3, with 12 bases lining up with TRBD1. The CDR3 end lies 4 residues beyond the end of the read and is filled in from the germline J gene. Germline CDR1 and CDR2: NNHDY and SYVADS. The CDR3 has 17 residues. V gave up 4 bases and J gave up 3 bases; unmatched junction bases: 9.

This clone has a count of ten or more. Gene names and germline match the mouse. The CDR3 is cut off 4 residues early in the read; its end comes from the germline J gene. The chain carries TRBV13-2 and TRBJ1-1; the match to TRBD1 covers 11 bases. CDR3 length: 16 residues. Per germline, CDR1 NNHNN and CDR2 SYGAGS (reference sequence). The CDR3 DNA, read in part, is TGTGCCAGCGGTGAAGGGGACAGGGGGGCTAGTGCA. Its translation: CASGEGDRGASA. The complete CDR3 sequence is CASGEGDRGASAEVFF.

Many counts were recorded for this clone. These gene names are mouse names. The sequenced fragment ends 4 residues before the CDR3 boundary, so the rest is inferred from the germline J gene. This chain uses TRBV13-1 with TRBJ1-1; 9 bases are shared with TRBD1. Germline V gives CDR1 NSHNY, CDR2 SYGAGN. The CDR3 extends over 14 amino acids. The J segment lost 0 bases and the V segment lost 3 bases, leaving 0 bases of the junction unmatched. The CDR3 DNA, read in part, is TGTGCCAGCAGTGGGGACAGGGCAAACACA. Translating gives CASSGDRANT. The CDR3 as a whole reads CASSGDRANTEVFF.

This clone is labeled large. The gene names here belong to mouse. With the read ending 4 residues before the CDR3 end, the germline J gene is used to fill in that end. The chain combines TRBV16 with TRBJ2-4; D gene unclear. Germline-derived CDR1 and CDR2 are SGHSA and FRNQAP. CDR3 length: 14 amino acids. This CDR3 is CASSLETRLNTLYF. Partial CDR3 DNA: TGTGCAAGCAGCTTAGAAACCAGGTTGAAC.

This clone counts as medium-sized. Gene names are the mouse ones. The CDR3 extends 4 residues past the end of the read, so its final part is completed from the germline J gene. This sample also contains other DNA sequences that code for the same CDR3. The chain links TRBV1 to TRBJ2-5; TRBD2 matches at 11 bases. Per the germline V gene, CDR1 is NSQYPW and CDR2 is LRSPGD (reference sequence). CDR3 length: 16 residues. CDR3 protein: CTCSADAGLGEDTQYF. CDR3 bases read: TGCACCTGCAGTGCAGATGCGGGACTGGGGGAGGAC.

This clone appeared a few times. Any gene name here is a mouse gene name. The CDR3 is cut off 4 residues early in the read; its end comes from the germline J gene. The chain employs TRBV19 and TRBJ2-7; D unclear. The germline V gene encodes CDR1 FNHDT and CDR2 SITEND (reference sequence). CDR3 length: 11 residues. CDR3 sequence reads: CASSSQYEQYF. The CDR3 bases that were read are TGTGCCAGCAGCTCACAGTAT.

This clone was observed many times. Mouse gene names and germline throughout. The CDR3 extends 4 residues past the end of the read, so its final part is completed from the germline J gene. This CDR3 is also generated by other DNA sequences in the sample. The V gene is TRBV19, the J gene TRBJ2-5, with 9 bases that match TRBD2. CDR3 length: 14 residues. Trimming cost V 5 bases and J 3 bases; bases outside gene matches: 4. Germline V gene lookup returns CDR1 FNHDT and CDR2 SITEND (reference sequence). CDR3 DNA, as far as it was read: TGTGCCAGCAGCCCGACTGGGGGTCAAGAC. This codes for CASSPTGGQD. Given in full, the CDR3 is CASSPTGGQDTQYF. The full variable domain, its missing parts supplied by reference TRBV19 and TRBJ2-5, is GGIITQTPKFLIGQEGQKLTLKCQQNFNHDTMYWYRQDSGKGLRLIYYSITENDLQKGDLSEGYDASREKKSSFSLTVTSAQKNEMAVFLCASSPTGGQDTQYFGPGTRLLVL.

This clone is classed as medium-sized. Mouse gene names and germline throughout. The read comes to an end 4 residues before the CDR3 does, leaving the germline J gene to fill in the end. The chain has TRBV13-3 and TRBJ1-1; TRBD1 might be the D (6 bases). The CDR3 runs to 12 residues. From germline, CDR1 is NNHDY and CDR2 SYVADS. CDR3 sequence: CASRSGTKEVFF. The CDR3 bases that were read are TGTGCCAGCAGGTCCGGGACAAAA.

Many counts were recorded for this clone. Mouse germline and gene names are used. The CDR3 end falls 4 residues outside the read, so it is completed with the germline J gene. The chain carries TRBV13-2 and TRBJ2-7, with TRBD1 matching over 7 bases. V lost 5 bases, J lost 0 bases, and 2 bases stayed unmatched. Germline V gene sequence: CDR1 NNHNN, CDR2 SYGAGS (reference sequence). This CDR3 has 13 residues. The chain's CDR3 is CASGGQVSYEQYF. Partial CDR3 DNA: TGTGCCAGCGGCGGACAGGTCTCCTAT.

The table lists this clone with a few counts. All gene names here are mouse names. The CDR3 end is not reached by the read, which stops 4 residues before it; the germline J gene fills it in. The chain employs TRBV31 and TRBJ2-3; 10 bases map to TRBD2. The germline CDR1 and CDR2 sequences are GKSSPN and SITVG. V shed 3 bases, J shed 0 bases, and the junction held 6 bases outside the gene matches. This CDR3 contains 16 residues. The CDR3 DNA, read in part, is TGTGCCTGGAGCCCCAACTGGGGGGGTAGTGCAGAA. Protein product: CAWSPNWGGSAE. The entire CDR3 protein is CAWSPNWGGSAETLYF.

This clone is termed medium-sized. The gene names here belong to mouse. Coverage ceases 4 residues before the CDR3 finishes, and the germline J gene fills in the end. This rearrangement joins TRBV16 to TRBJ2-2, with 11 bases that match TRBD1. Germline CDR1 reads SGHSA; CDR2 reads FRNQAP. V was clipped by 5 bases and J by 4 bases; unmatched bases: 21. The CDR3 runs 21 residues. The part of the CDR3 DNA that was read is TGTGCAAGCAGCCCCCACAACCCGGGACAGGGGGACCAACCAACCACCGGG. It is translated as CASSPHNPGQGDQPTTG. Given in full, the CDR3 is CASSPHNPGQGDQPTTGQLYF. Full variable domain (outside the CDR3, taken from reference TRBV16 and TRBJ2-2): NAGVIQTPRHKVTGKGQEATLWCEPISGHSAVFWYRQTIVQGLEFLTYFRNQAPIDDSGMPKERFSAQMPNQSHSTLKIQSTQPQDSAVYLCASSPHNPGQGDQPTTGQLYFGEGSKLTVL.

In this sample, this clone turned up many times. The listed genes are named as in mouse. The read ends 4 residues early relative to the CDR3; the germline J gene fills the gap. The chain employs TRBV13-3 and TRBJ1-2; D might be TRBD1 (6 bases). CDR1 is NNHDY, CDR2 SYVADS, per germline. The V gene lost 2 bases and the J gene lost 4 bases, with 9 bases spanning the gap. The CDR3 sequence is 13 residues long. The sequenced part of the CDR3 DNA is TGTGCCAGCAGTGACAGGGGTAGCTCC. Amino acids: CASSDRGSS. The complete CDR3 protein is CASSDRGSSDYTF.

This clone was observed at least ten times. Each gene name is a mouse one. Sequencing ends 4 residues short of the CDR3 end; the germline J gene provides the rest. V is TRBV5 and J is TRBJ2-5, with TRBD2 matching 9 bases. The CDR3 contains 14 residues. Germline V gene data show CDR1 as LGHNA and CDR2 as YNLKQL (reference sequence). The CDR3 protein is CASSLGLGKDTQYF. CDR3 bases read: TGTGCCAGCAGCCTCGGACTGGGGAAAGAC.

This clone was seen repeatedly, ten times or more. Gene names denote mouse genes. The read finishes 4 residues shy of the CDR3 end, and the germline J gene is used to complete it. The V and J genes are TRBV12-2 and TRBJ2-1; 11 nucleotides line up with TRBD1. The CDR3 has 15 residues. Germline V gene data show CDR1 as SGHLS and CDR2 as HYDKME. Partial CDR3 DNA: TGTGCCAGCTCTTATGGACAGGGGGCTCTGGCT. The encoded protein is CASSYGQGALA. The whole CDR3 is CASSYGQGALAEQFF.

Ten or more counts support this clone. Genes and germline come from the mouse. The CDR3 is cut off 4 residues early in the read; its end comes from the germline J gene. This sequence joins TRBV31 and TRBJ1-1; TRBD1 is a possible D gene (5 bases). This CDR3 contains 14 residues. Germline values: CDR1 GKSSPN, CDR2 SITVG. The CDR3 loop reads CAWSLRGGGTEVFF. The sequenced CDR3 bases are TGTGCCTGGAGTCTCCGGGGGGGTGGGACA.

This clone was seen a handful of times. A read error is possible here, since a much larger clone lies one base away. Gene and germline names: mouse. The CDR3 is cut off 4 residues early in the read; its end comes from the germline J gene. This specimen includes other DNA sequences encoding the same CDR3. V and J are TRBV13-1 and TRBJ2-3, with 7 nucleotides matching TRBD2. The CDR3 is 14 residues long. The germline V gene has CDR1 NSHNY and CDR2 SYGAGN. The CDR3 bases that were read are TGTGCCAGCAGCGATGGTGGGGGGGCAGAA. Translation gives CASSDGGGAE. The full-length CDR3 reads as CASSDGGGAETLYF.

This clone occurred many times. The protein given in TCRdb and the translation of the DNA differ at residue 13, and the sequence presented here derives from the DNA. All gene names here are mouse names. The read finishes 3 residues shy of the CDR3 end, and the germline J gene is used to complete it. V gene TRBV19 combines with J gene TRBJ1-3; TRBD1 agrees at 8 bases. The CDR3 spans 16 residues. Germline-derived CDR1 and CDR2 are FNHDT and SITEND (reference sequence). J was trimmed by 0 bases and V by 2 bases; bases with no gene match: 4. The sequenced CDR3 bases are TGTGCCAGCAGTATTGGGGACAGGTTTTCTGGAAATACG. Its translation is CASSIGDRFSGNT. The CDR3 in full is CASSIGDRFSGNTLYF.

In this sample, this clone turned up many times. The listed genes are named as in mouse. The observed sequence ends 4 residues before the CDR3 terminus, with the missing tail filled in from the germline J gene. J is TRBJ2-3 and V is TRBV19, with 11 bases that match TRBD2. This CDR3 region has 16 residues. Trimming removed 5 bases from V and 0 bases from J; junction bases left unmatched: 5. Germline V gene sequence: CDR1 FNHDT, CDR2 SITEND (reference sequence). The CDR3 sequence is CASRDWGAPSAETLYF. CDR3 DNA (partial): TGTGCCAGCAGGGACTGGGGGGCGCCTAGTGCAGAA.